These 22 T cell receptor beta chains originate from one sample sequenced in a study of cytomegalovirus exposure and HLA in healthy donors. A multiplex PCR was run with 60 Vbeta primers and 13 Jbeta primers. Profiled with immunoSEQ multiplex PCR; TCRdb holds only in-frame clones, not every one. The sample records about 110,000 clones, about three quarters being singletons. What was sequenced was PBMCs. These receptors came from a woman aged 45-60 years in good health and CMV-seropositive.

V gene TRBV5-1 combines with J gene TRBJ2-5; 9 bases align to TRBD1. The V gene end was trimmed by 3 bases and the J gene end by 4 bases; junction bases not matched to a gene: 22. The CDR3 has 20 residues. CDR1 and CDR2 (germline): SGHRS, YFSETQ. CDR3 region: CASSSAAPGTGPPQGETQYF. CDR3 in DNA: TGCGCCAGCAGCTCCGCAGCTCCCGGGACAGGGCCCCCTCAGGGAGAGACCCAGTACTTC.

The V call is TRBV9, the J call TRBJ2-3; 9 bases line up with TRBD2. V dropped 1 base and J dropped 6; count of bases not matched to a gene: 6. Germline V gene lookup returns CDR1 SGDLS and CDR2 YYNGEE. This CDR3 is built from 15 residues. The DNA of the CDR3 is TGTGCCAGCAGCGTACTTAGCGGGGGCAGGGATACGCAGTATTTT. Residues: CASSVLSGGRDTQYF.

The chain combines TRBV5-4 with TRBJ2-7, with 7 bases aligning to TRBD2. The trim removed 4 bases at V and 0 bases at J, leaving 13 bases unmatched. CDR3 size: 17 residues. Germline lookup yields CDR1 SGHNT and CDR2 YYREEE (reference sequence). The CDR3 sequence: CASSIFPAGVRSYEQYF. The CDR3 DNA reads as TGTGCCAGCAGCATTTTTCCGGCGGGGGTGCGCTCCTACGAGCAGTACTTC.

The CDR3 region is CASSLGTVGATKAQYF. The CDR3 DNA follows: TGTGCCAGCAGCTTAGGGACCGTAGGGGCCACAAAGGCGCAGTATTTT. The chain is built from TRBV7-6 and TRBJ2-3; TRBD1 is a possible D gene (5 bases). The germline V gene encodes CDR1 SGHVS and CDR2 FNYEAQ. This CDR3 has 16 residues. V shed 1 base and J shed 10 bases, with 21 bases lying between them.

Only one count was recorded for this clone. The V call is TRBV7-6, the J call TRBJ1-3; D is unresolved. V was cut by 5 bases and J by 3 bases, with 8 bases left in between. CDR3 size: 13 residues. CDR1 and CDR2 (germline): SGHVS, FNYEAQ. In nucleotides, the CDR3 is TGTGCCAGCAGCCCCTCAGGTGGAAACACCATATATTTT. Its translation: CASSPSGGNTIYF.

This chain connects TRBV18 to TRBJ1-2, with D perhaps TRBD1 (6 bases). The ends were cut back, 3 bases at V and 4 bases at J, with 9 bases in the middle. Looked up from germline, CDR1 is KGHSH and CDR2 is LQKENI. The CDR3 totals 13 residues. In DNA, the CDR3 is TGTGCCAGCTCACCGGGAGGGGGCTATGGCTACACCTTC. It is translated as CASSPGGGYGYTF.

The rearrangement joins TRBV5-4 to TRBJ1-2; weak D call: TRBD1 (6 bases). The CDR3 runs to 14 residues. V lost 1 base and J 2 bases, leaving 9 bases between the germline ends. CDR1 is SGHNT and CDR2 is YYREEE in the germline V gene (reference sequence). This CDR3 is CASSLNQGNYGYTF. CDR3 nucleotides: TGTGCCAGCAGCTTGAATCAGGGGAACTATGGCTACACCTTC.

V is TRBV5-1 and J is TRBJ2-7; D may be TRBD1 (6 bases). With 0 bases removed from V and 6 bases from J, the gap between germline ends came to 16 bases. The CDR3 is 15 residues long. CDR1 is SGHRS and CDR2 is YFSETQ in the germline V gene. CDR3: CASSLDGRGVSEQYF. The CDR3 nucleotides are TGCGCCAGCAGCTTGGACGGCAGGGGTGTATCCGAGCAGTACTTC.

The chain combines TRBV4-3 with TRBJ1-4; TRBD1 matches 11 bases. J was trimmed by 7 bases and V by 1 base; bases with no gene match: 2. The CDR3 runs to 15 residues. From germline, CDR1 is LGHNA and CDR2 YSLEER. CDR3 region: CASSQAGQGGEKLFF. The CDR3 nucleotides read TGCGCCAGCAGCCAAGCGGGACAGGGGGGTGAAAAACTGTTTTTT.

The V call is TRBV6-5, the J call TRBJ1-4, with a tentative D call TRBD1 (6 bases). V was shortened by 5 bases and J by 5 bases, with 15 bases between the two germline ends. Germline CDR1 MNHEY, CDR2 SVGAGI. The CDR3 extends over 15 amino acids. This CDR3 is CASSHLTGWNEKLFF. In nucleotides, the CDR3 is TGTGCCAGCAGTCACTTGACAGGCTGGAATGAAAAACTGTTTTTT.

CDR3 DNA sequence: TGCGCCAGCAGCTTGGAGGTTTGGGACAGGGGCTACGAGCAGTACTTC. This translates into CASSLEVWDRGYEQYF. This chain connects TRBV5-1 to TRBJ2-5, with 10 bases matching TRBD1. The DNA end is a closer match to TRBJ2-7, so the J assignment may be wrong. The germline V gene has CDR1 SGHRS and CDR2 YFSETQ. The CDR3 is 16 residues long.

Worth noting for this clone: Additional DNA sequences in this sample encode the identical CDR3. The rearrangement uses TRBV19 and TRBJ1-3; D gene uncertain. The CDR3 is 13 amino acids. The germline gives CDR1 LNHDA, CDR2 SQIVND (reference sequence). Trimming cost V 4 bases and J 6 bases, with 10 bases left between them. In DNA, the CDR3 is TGTGCCAGTAGTACGGGAGAGCTAAACACCATATATTTT. This gives the protein CASSTGELNTIYF.

The chain carries TRBV30 and TRBJ1-1, with 8 bases lining up with TRBD1. With 3 bases clipped from V and 3 bases from J, the junction kept 12 bases outside the gene matches. There are 16 residues in the CDR3. Per germline, CDR1 GTSNPN and CDR2 SVGIG (reference sequence). The CDR3 loop is CAWSNSRTGRDTEAFF. The CDR3 nucleotides are TGTGCCTGGAGCAACAGTCGGACAGGGAGGGACACTGAAGCTTTCTTT.

This clone was observed a handful of times. The rearrangement uses TRBV15 and TRBJ2-2; weak D call: TRBD2 (5 bases). Between the trimmed V and J ends, which lost 1 base and 4 bases, there was a span of 10 bases. CDR1 and CDR2 (germline): LNHNV, YYDKDF (reference sequence). This CDR3 contains 15 residues. CDR3 sequence reads: CATSRVRGGTGELFF. The CDR3 DNA is TGTGCCACCAGCAGAGTGCGCGGAGGCACCGGGGAGCTGTTTTTT.

V and J are TRBV18 and TRBJ1-2, with a possible D match to TRBD1 (5 bases). V was cut by 2 bases and J by 2 bases, with 12 bases left in between. Germline V lookup: CDR1 KGHSH, CDR2 LQKENI. There are 15 residues in the CDR3. The CDR3, as DNA: TGTGCCAGCTCACCAAAGGAGGGGCCAAACTATGGCTACACCTTC. It yields the protein CASSPKEGPNYGYTF.

Of note for this clone: Its ends do not fully match the called genes, so a read error is possible. The chain employs TRBV7-9 and TRBJ1-4, with D possibly being TRBD1 (6 bases). This CDR3 has 17 residues. In germline, CDR1 is SEHNR, CDR2 FQNEAQ (reference sequence). The chain's CDR3 is CSSSLARGGRTNEKLFF. The CDR3 region has the DNA TGTTCCAGCAGCTTAGCGCGGGGGGGCCGGACTAATGAAAAACTGTTTTTT.

This chain uses TRBV6-1 with TRBJ2-5; 8 bases align to TRBD1. The CDR3 has 14 residues. V dropped 5 bases and J dropped 5; count of bases not matched to a gene: 7. Germline assignment: CDR1 MNHNS and CDR2 SASEGT. Written as DNA, the CDR3 is TGTGCCAGCAGTCCCGGACAGGGATGGGAGACCCAGTACTTC. It encodes CASSPGQGWETQYF.

This clone showed up just once. The V and J genes are TRBV2 and TRBJ2-3; TRBD1 aligns across 8 bases. The germline V gene encodes CDR1 SNHLY and CDR2 FYNNEI. Trimming at V came to 8 bases and at J to 4 bases, leaving 8 bases not matched to a gene. This CDR3 is built from 14 residues. Here the CDR3 DNA reads TGTGCCAGCTCCCAGGGGGCGTTTTCAGATACGCAGTATTTT. The encoded protein is CASSQGAFSDTQYF.

On this clone: Mismatch with germline at one junction end may stem from a read error. The V gene is TRBV7-9, the J gene TRBJ1-5, with 10 bases that match TRBD1. Looked up from germline, CDR1 is SEHNR and CDR2 is FQNEAQ (reference sequence). The length of the CDR3 is 15 residues. DNA for the CDR3: TGTTCCAGCAGCTTAGGACAGGGGGGAAATCAGCCCCAGCATTTT. Amino acids: CSSSLGQGGNQPQHF.

A single count supports this clone. The chain recombines TRBV9 with TRBJ2-5; 7 bases are shared with TRBD2. This CDR3 is built from 16 residues. With 0 bases clipped from V and 5 bases from J, the junction kept 10 bases outside the gene matches. The germline gives CDR1 SGDLS, CDR2 YYNGEE. CDR3 residues: CASSVEAGLPGETQYF. The CDR3 DNA sequence: TGTGCCAGCAGCGTAGAAGCGGGGCTTCCAGGGGAGACCCAGTACTTC.

The chain uses TRBV27 and TRBJ1-5; D ambiguous. Trimming left V 2 bases short and J 11 bases short, with 16 bases between. Germline V gene lookup returns CDR1 MNHEY and CDR2 SMNVEV (reference sequence). The CDR3 is 14 residues long. The DNA of the CDR3 is TGTGCCAGCAGTTTAGCCGGGGTCCCATGGGCCCAGCATTTT. Protein: CASSLAGVPWAQHF.

The J gene is TRBJ2-5, the V gene TRBV5-4, with TRBD2 matching over 13 bases. This CDR3 is 16 amino acids long. Germline-derived CDR1 and CDR2 are SGHNT and YYREEE (reference sequence). V lost 2 bases to trimming and J lost 1 base; unmatched junction nucleotides: 2. In DNA, the CDR3 is TGTGCCAGCAGCTTCCGACTAGCGGGGGGCCAAGAGACCCAGTACTTC. Translated: CASSFRLAGGQETQYF.